The rows below give T cell receptor beta chains drawn from one sample of a study of T-cell memory formation after mild COVID-19. TCRdb re-called the 5' RACE reads through MiXCR, storing one row per CDR3 protein. The sample carries fewer than 500,000 distinct CDR3 sequences, around a quarter recorded once. The material sequenced was PBMCs or a T cell subset sorted from them (not recorded which). These receptors were collected from an adult woman who had mild COVID-19 (a few samples of this study predate the infection). Cell type and time point are not known. CDR3s include the opening cysteine and the closing phenylalanine or tryptophan. A D gene is named only where the DNA matches it firmly. Clone size is shown for a subset of rows, as once, few, many or a class of expanded clone.

TRBV7-9	17	few	TRBJ2-3	-	TGTGCCAGCAGCTTATCCTACACCGGTACGAGCACAGATACGCAGTATTTT	CASSLSYTGTSTDTQYF
TRBV19	14	-	TRBJ1-1	-	TGTGCCAGTAGTTCGACCCCCGGTCCCACTGAAGCTTTCTTT	CASSSTPGPTEAFF
TRBV5-1	15	-	TRBJ1-5	-	TGCGCCAGCAGCTTGAGCTCAGGGGGCAATCAGCCCCAGCATTTT	CASSLSSGGNQPQHF
TRBV4-3	17	few	TRBJ2-1	-	TGCGCCAGCAGCCAAGATCGGGCGGCTATCTCCTACAATGAGCAGTTCTTC	CASSQDRAAISYNEQFF
TRBV11-2	14	few	TRBJ2-3	-	TGTGCCAGCAGCAAATCAACGGGGTGGGATACGCAGTATTTT	CASSKSTGWDTQYF
TRBV3-1	15	-	TRBJ2-1	-	TGTGCCAGCAGCCCCAGTGGGGACTCTTACCATGAGCAGTTCTTC	CASSPSGDSYHEQFF
TRBV2	12	once	TRBJ2-1	-	TGTGCCAGCAGTGAATTTAAGGGAGAGCAGTTCTTC	CASSEFKGEQFF
TRBV10-3	11	few	TRBJ1-1	-	TGTGCCATCAGGGCAGGTTCTGAAGCTTTCTTT	CAIRAGSEAFF
TRBV12-3/TRBV12-4	11	-	TRBJ1-2	-	TGTGCCAGCATGGCTAACTATGGCTACACCTTC	CASMANYGYTF
TRBV24-1	15	-	TRBJ1-5	TRBD1	TGTGCCACCAGTGACCCGACAGGGCCCAATCAGCCCCAGCATTTT	CATSDPTGPNQPQHF
TRBV29-1	14	few	TRBJ2-5	-	TGCAGCGTTGAAGGGGGTCCGGGGGAAGAGACCCAGTACTTC	CSVEGGPGEETQYF
TRBV24-1	15	few	TRBJ1-5	-	TGTGCCACCAGTAGTACCGGGAGAAGCAATCAGCCCCAGCATTTT	CATSSTGRSNQPQHF
TRBV4-3	16	-	TRBJ2-1	-	TGCGCCAGCAGCCAAGGAAGCGTAAACTCCTACAATGAGCAGTTCTTC	CASSQGSVNSYNEQFF
TRBV29-1	18	few	TRBJ2-2	TRBD2	TGCAGCGCCCGGACTAGCGGGAGGCCAAACTCGGACACCGGGGAGCTGTTTTTT	CSARTSGRPNSDTGELFF
TRBV7-8	13	-	TRBJ1-2	-	TGTGCCAGCTCCAAGAAGGAAACCTATGGCTACACCTTC	CASSKKETYGYTF
TRBV2	12	few	TRBJ2-3	-	TGTGCCAGCTCCGCGAGGGGAGATACGCAGTATTTT	CASSARGDTQYF
TRBV6-2/TRBV6-3	17	-	TRBJ1-1	-	TGTGCCAGCAGTCGGGCACCTCCGACGAGCGCTATCACTGAAGCTTTCTTT	CASSRAPPTSAITEAFF
TRBV7-6	19	-	TRBJ2-7	TRBD2	TGTGCCAGCAGCAAGGAGAGCAGGGTGCCTAGCGGGCGATCCTACGAGCAGTACTTC	CASSKESRVPSGRSYEQYF
TRBV11-3	16	-	TRBJ2-1	-	TGTGCCAGCACCACAGACGGGCAGGGATTTTACAATGAGCAGTTCTTC	CASTTDGQGFYNEQFF
TRBV27	12	-	TRBJ2-1	TRBD1	TGTGCCAGCAGTGTGACAGGGGTTGAGCAGTTCTTC	CASSVTGVEQFF
TRBV30	15	-	TRBJ1-5	-	TGTGCCTGGAGTCCCACCCCGGGGGGCGTTCAGCCCCAGCATTTT	CAWSPTPGGVQPQHF
TRBV12-3/TRBV12-4	16	few	TRBJ2-2	TRBD2	TGTGCCAGCAGTCCCCGATCTAGCGGCAGCACCGGGGAGCTGTTTTTT	CASSPRSSGSTGELFF
TRBV7-8	16	many	TRBJ1-2	TRBD1	TGTGCCAGCAGCTTAGAGTCAGGGGGCGTTCGATATGGCTACACCTTC	CASSLESGGVRYGYTF
TRBV20-1	16	few	TRBJ2-1	TRBD2	TGCAGTGCTAGAGTCCTTAGCGGGGGGGCAATCCATGAGCAGTTCTTC	CSARVLSGGAIHEQFF
TRBV19	13	few	TRBJ2-7	TRBD2	TGTGCCAGTAGTCCAAGGACTAGCTACGAGCAGTACTTC	CASSPRTSYEQYF
TRBV29-1	14	-	TRBJ2-1	-	TGCAGCGTTGTGTCAGGGGTCGGAGACAATGAGCAGTTCTTC	CSVVSGVGDNEQFF
TRBV2	15	-	TRBJ1-5	TRBD1	TGTGCCAGCGAAGTCATACAGGGGCCCAATCAGCCCCAGCATTTT	CASEVIQGPNQPQHF
TRBV7-9	13	few	TRBJ2-5	-	TGTGCCAGCAGCTTAACGCAGCCTGAGACCCAGTACTTC	CASSLTQPETQYF
TRBV12-3/TRBV12-4	19	-	TRBJ2-6	TRBD1	TGTGCCAGCAGTTTAAGGGTAGGAGGACAGGGCTCTGGGGCCAACGTCCTGACTTTC	CASSLRVGGQGSGANVLTF
TRBV4-2	12	-	TRBJ2-2	-	TGTGCCAGCAGCCCGGACTGGGGGGAGCTGTTTTTT	CASSPDWGELFF
TRBV7-9	13	-	TRBJ2-7	-	TGTGCCAGCAGCTTAGCAGGGGACCACGAGCAGTACTTC	CASSLAGDHEQYF
TRBV4-1	16	-	TRBJ2-2	TRBD1	TGCGCCAGCAGCCACCCCGACAGGGGATACACCGGGGAGCTGTTTTTT	CASSHPDRGYTGELFF
TRBV6-2/TRBV6-3	17	few	TRBJ2-3	TRBD1	TGTGCCAGCAGCGTCCATACGAGACAGGGCAGCACAGATACGCAGTATTTT	CASSVHTRQGSTDTQYF
TRBV5-1	15	-	TRBJ2-7	TRBD1	TGCGCCAGCAGCAAACCGGGACAGGGTTTCGACGAGCAGTACTTC	CASSKPGQGFDEQYF
TRBV5-1	15	few	TRBJ2-5	-	TGCGCCAGCAGCTTGACGCAGGGTGGCCAAGAGACCCAGTACTTC	CASSLTQGGQETQYF
TRBV4-1	15	few	TRBJ2-5	TRBD2	TGCGCCAGCAGCCAAGGTTTCCCGGGAGGAGAGACCCAGTACTTC	CASSQGFPGGETQYF
TRBV4-1	14	few	TRBJ1-6	-	TGCGCCAGCAGCCAAGTGGGGGGGGCGTCACCCCTCCACTTT	CASSQVGGASPLHF
TRBV11-2	16	few	TRBJ2-2	-	TGTGCCAGCAGCTTCCGGCAGACCCTGAGGACCGGGGAGCTGTTTTTT	CASSFRQTLRTGELFF
TRBV3-1	15	few	TRBJ2-7	-	TGTGCCAGCAGCCAAGTCCCGGGGAGCTCCTACGAGCAGTACTTC	CASSQVPGSSYEQYF
TRBV7-2	14	-	TRBJ1-2	TRBD1	TGTGCCAGCAGCTTAGTGGGCGGGACAGCTGGCTACACCTTC	CASSLVGGTAGYTF
TRBV5-1	15	-	TRBJ2-5	-	TGCGCCAGCAGATCCGCCGGGGTACGCCAAGAGACCCAGTACTTC	CASRSAGVRQETQYF
TRBV7-9	14	-	TRBJ2-7	-	TGTGCCAGCAGCGGAGGGGTCTCCTGGGGCGAGCAGTACTTC	CASSGGVSWGEQYF
TRBV7-6	12	-	TRBJ2-5	-	TGTGCCAGCAGCACGGGGGAAAGGGACCAGTACTTC	CASSTGERDQYF
TRBV6-5	14	few	TRBJ2-3	-	TGTGCCAGCAGACAACTCGAGGGCACAGATACGCAGTATTTT	CASRQLEGTDTQYF
TRBV11-2	17	few	TRBJ2-7	TRBD2	TGTGCCAGCAGCTTAGGGACTAGCGGGAGCACTTACTACGAGCAGTACTTC	CASSLGTSGSTYYEQYF
TRBV27	21	-	TRBJ2-6	TRBD1	TGTGCCAACCCACGGTTCGGGACAGCACCCCTGGGGCCCTCTGGGGCCAACGTCCTGACTTTC	CANPRFGTAPLGPSGANVLTF
TRBV6-5	14	-	TRBJ1-5	-	TGTGCCAGCAGCCCAACGTCGGGTCCCAAAGCCCAGCATTTT	CASSPTSGPKAQHF
TRBV7-2	15	-	TRBJ2-2	TRBD2	TGTGCCAGCAGTCGTGGACTAGGGGAGACCGGGGAGCTGTTTTTT	CASSRGLGETGELFF
TRBV7-9	14	-	TRBJ2-2	-	TGTGCCAGCAGGGGCGGGATGAACACCGGGGAGCTGTTTTTT	CASRGGMNTGELFF
TRBV27	16	-	TRBJ2-1	TRBD2	TGTGCCAGCAGTTTATCAAGGACTAGCGGGAGTAATGAGCAGTTCTTC	CASSLSRTSGSNEQFF
TRBV10-2	13	-	TRBJ2-7	-	TGCGCCAGCAAGGTGTCGTCCTCCTACGAGCAGTACTTC	CASKVSSSYEQYF
TRBV5-6	15	-	TRBJ1-2	-	TGTGCCAGCAGCTCTCCGGGAGAAATTAACTATGGCTACACCTTC	CASSSPGEINYGYTF
TRBV29-1	14	-	TRBJ1-2	TRBD1	TGCAGCGCCGTCGGCAGGGGGCATTTCTATGGCTACACCTTC	CSAVGRGHFYGYTF
TRBV7-3	14	few	TRBJ1-1	TRBD1	TGTGCCAGCAGCTTAGGGACAGGGGGAGATGAAGCTTTCTTT	CASSLGTGGDEAFF
TRBV29-1	13	-	TRBJ2-2	-	TGCAGCGTTGACCAGGGGAACGCCGGGGAGCTGTTTTTT	CSVDQGNAGELFF